The 21 T cell receptor beta chains below come from one sample, sequenced in a study of blood T cells in healthy people across ages. Primed by a sample-barcoded 5' primer and a J-beta primer mix, a second PCR proceeded for 7 to 11 cycles. TCRdb reprocessed the 5' RACE reads with MiXCR, giving one entry per CDR3 protein. The repertoire consists of approximately 690,000 distinct CDR3 sequences, with around two fifths occurring once and the leading ten covering about 30%. The sample consisted of blood. The receptors here all came from a man older than 75 in good health.

This clonotype was seen more than once but under ten times. The V gene is TRBV9, the J gene TRBJ2-1; 7 bases are a match to TRBD2. This CDR3 region has 13 residues. V lost 0 bases to trimming and J lost 7 bases; unmatched junction nucleotides: 1. Germline CDR1 is SGDLS and CDR2 is YYNGEE. This CDR3 reads CASSVGLANEQFF. The CDR3 region has the DNA TGTGCCAGCAGCGTAGGACTAGCTAATGAGCAGTTCTTC.

This sequence joins TRBV6-6 and TRBJ2-1, with D possibly being TRBD1 (6 bases). The DNA end is more similar to TRBJ2-7, so the J call may be wrong. Germline assignment: CDR1 MNHNY and CDR2 SVGAGI (reference sequence). The CDR3 is 16 amino acids. The CDR3 DNA is TGTGCCAGCAGTCATAGGGGGACGAGCTCCTACAATGAGCAGTACTTC. Its protein product is CASSHRGTSSYNEQYF.

The chain combines TRBV6-1 with TRBJ2-4; no clear D gene. Trimming left V 1 base short and J 4 bases short, with 8 bases between. Germline V gives CDR1 MNHNS, CDR2 SASEGT. The CDR3 is 14 residues long. The CDR3 DNA sequence: TGTGCCAGCAGTGAAGGTCCTCTTAAAAACATTCAGTACTTC. Translating gives CASSEGPLKNIQYF.

The table lists this clonotype with a few counts. Possible read error: a much larger clone is one base away. V and J are TRBV7-9 and TRBJ2-7; 9 bases match TRBD2. The V gene end was trimmed by 3 bases and the J gene end by 3 bases; junction bases not matched to a gene: 9. The CDR3 is 16 residues long. The germline CDR1 and CDR2 sequences are SEHNR and FQNEAQ (reference sequence). CDR3 nucleotide sequence: TGTGCCAGCAGCTTCCCCGCGGGAGGGAGCAACTACGAGCAGTACTTC. It specifies CASSFPAGGSNYEQYF.

The rearrangement uses TRBV5-8 and TRBJ2-3; 12 bases match TRBD2. V lost 3 bases and J lost 6; bases outside the gene matches: 5. From germline, CDR1 is SGHTS and CDR2 YDEGEE. The CDR3 runs to 15 residues. The CDR3 protein is CASSSGLAGFDTQYF. The CDR3 nucleotides read TGTGCCAGCAGCTCTGGACTAGCGGGGTTTGATACGCAGTATTTT.

V and J are TRBV19 and TRBJ2-3; D may match TRBD1 or TRBD2 (6 bases each). V shed 4 bases and J shed 4 bases, with 15 bases lying between them. The CDR3 is 15 residues long. Germline CDR1 and CDR2: LNHDA and SQIVND (reference sequence). The CDR3 region is CASSNRDSRADTQYF. The CDR3 DNA follows: TGTGCCAGTAGTAACAGGGACTCCCGGGCAGATACGCAGTATTTT.

The chain joins TRBV20-1 to TRBJ2-3; 7 nucleotides match TRBD1. Germline V gives CDR1 DFQATT, CDR2 SNEGSKA (reference sequence). The CDR3 is 14 amino acids. The CDR3 protein is CSSPQGRGTDTQYF. The CDR3 DNA reads as TGCAGCTCCCCACAGGGGCGAGGCACAGATACGCAGTATTTT.

In its sample, this clonotype was seen a few times. This sequence joins TRBV5-1 and TRBJ1-2; D call uncertain. Trimming left V 5 bases short and J 5 bases short, with 22 bases between. The CDR3 is 16 residues long. Germline CDR1 is SGHRS and CDR2 is YFSETQ. The CDR3 DNA follows: TGCGCCAGCAGAGTTCTCCCCGGGCCAGAAGTTTATGGCTACACCTTC. It translates to CASRVLPGPEVYGYTF.

This clonotype was recorded at least ten times. This chain uses TRBV28 with TRBJ2-3, with D perhaps given as TRBD1 or TRBD2 (5 bases each). There are 14 residues in the CDR3. Per germline, CDR1 MDHEN and CDR2 SYDVKM. The V gene lost 8 bases and the J gene lost 5 bases, with 17 bases spanning the gap. In DNA, the CDR3 is TGTGCCAGCCTAGGGACCTTTCGGGAAGATACGCAGTATTTT. It encodes CASLGTFREDTQYF.

This clonotype was found a few times. The chain uses TRBV7-2 and TRBJ2-7; 9 positions agree with TRBD1. Germline CDR1 reads SGHTA; CDR2 reads FQGNSA. V gave up 4 bases and J gave up 6 bases; unmatched junction bases: 7. There are 14 residues in the CDR3. CDR3 DNA: TGTGCCAGCAGCTCGGTACAGGGGGCGGGCGAGCAGTACTTC. Its protein is CASSSVQGAGEQYF.

The chain recombines TRBV10-1 with TRBJ2-1; D may be TRBD1 or TRBD2 (6 bases each). This CDR3 contains 14 residues. Germline V lookup: CDR1 WNHNN, CDR2 SYGVQD (reference sequence). The V end lost 10 bases, the J end lost 3 bases, and 16 bases lay between the germline ends. CDR3 DNA sequence: TGCGCCATTGCTAGGGGGACTGGCTACAATGAGCAGTTCTTC. Its protein is CAIARGTGYNEQFF.

The rearrangement joins TRBV5-1 to TRBJ2-3; 9 bases are a match to TRBD1. The length of the CDR3 is 15 residues. Germline V gene sequence: CDR1 SGHRS, CDR2 YFSETQ. J gave up 6 bases and V 4 bases, and 9 bases lay outside the gene matches. The CDR3 here is CASSRDRGSRDTQYF. The CDR3 coding sequence is TGCGCCAGCAGCAGAGACAGGGGGTCTCGGGATACGCAGTATTTT.

This clonotype appeared a single time. The CDR3 loop reads CASSPLWNTEAFF. CDR3 in DNA: TGTGCCAGCAGTCCACTATGGAACACTGAAGCTTTCTTT. The chain combines TRBV6-2 or TRBV6-3 with TRBJ1-1; no clear D gene. The V end was cut by 5 bases, the J end by 1 base, with 8 bases between. CDR1 is MNHEY, CDR2 SVGEGT, per germline. The CDR3 has 13 residues.

V and J are TRBV7-3 and TRBJ2-5, with D perhaps matching TRBD1 (5 bases). The CDR3 is 13 amino acids. The germline gives CDR1 SGHTA, CDR2 FQGTGA. Trimming took off 8 bases at V and 1 base at J, with 11 bases between the two ends. The CDR3 here is CASASGAQETQYF. DNA of the CDR3: TGTGCCAGCGCATCTGGGGCCCAAGAGACCCAGTACTTC.

The chain employs TRBV6-2 or TRBV6-3 and TRBJ1-1, with 8 bases aligning to TRBD1. This CDR3 region has 14 residues. Germline V gene sequence: CDR1 MNHEY, CDR2 SVGEGT. The junction had 1 base not matched to a gene; V was cut back by 4 bases and J by 0 bases. The CDR3 coding sequence is TGTGCCAGCAGTTCGACAGGGGTGAACACTGAAGCTTTCTTT. Residues: CASSSTGVNTEAFF.

The rearrangement joins TRBV7-2 to TRBJ2-3, with TRBD2 matching over 12 bases. There are 16 residues in the CDR3. Germline CDR1 reads SGHTA; CDR2 reads FQGNSA. Unmatched junction bases numbered 6, after V lost 2 bases and J lost 6 bases. CDR3 coding DNA: TGTGCCAGCAGCTTAAATCTAGCGGGGGGGCCTGATACGCAGTATTTT. Protein product: CASSLNLAGGPDTQYF.

Points on this clonotype: A much larger clone differs from this one at a single base, so this may be a read error. The rearrangement uses TRBV29-1 and TRBJ2-7, with D unresolved. This CDR3 has 11 residues. The germline gives CDR1 SQVTM, CDR2 ANQGSEA. The CDR3 spells CNVGNSYEQYF. The CDR3 DNA reads as TGCAACGTTGGAAACAGCTACGAGCAGTACTTC.

The chain employs TRBV5-6 and TRBJ1-1; D gene uncertain. Trimming stripped 0 bases from V and 3 bases from J, with 9 bases between. The germline V gene encodes CDR1 SGHDT and CDR2 YYEEEE. The CDR3 has 14 residues. CDR3 nucleotide sequence: TGTGCCAGCAGCTTGGGTCGAAGGTACACTGAAGCTTTCTTT. Translated, it gives CASSLGRRYTEAFF.

This CDR3 reads CASSINQGEAYEQFF. CDR3 nucleotide sequence: TGCGCCAGCAGCATAAACCAGGGGGAGGCCTACGAGCAGTTCTTC. The V gene is TRBV5-1, the J gene TRBJ2-1, with a possible D match to TRBD1 (7 bases). This CDR3 comprises 15 residues. Trimming shortened V by 4 bases and J by 10 bases, and 21 bases separated the two germline ends. Germline V gene sequence: CDR1 SGHRS, CDR2 YFSETQ.

The gene calls are TRBV28 and TRBJ2-7; D might be TRBD2 (7 bases). CDR1 MDHEN and CDR2 SYDVKM come from the germline V gene. Deletions cut 0 bases from V and 0 bases from J, with 15 bases between. The CDR3 covers 17 residues. CDR3 residues: CASSLWGRGSASYEQYF. CDR3 sequence (DNA): TGTGCCAGCAGTTTATGGGGGAGGGGGAGCGCCTCCTACGAGCAGTACTTC.

This clonotype was observed at least ten times. This sequence joins TRBV2 and TRBJ2-4, with 7 bases matching TRBD2. CDR1 and CDR2 (germline): SNHLY, FYNNEI. This CDR3 comprises 15 residues. V was clipped by 5 bases and J by 0 bases; unmatched bases: 4. The CDR3 nucleotides read TGTGCCAGCAGTCCTAGCGGAGGAGCCAAAAACATTCAGTACTTC. It codes for CASSPSGGAKNIQYF.